This T cell receptor beta chain derives from a study of T-cell memory formation after mild COVID-19. The study's findings and limits: Second-wave clones peaking on day 37 lacked confirmed SARS-CoV-2 specificity.

Trimming took off 6 bases at V and 2 bases at J, with 10 bases between the two ends. The CDR3 is 13 amino acids. This clonotype was seen a handful of times. Its antigen is undetermined. After 5'RACE with constant-segment primers, TCR alpha and TCR beta cDNA libraries carrying sample barcodes and UMIs were obtained. TCRdb re-analysed the 5' RACE reads in MiXCR, keeping a single row per CDR3 protein. The table lists roughly 620,000 distinct CDR3 sequences, about a sixth of them singletons. The gene calls are TRBV12-3 or TRBV12-4 and TRBJ1-1; unclear D gene. Sequencing input: PBMCs or a T cell subset sorted from them (not recorded which). The source of this sequence is an adult woman who had mild COVID-19 (a few samples of this study predate the infection). Cell type and time point are not known. The CDR3 DNA is TGTGCCAGCAGCAAGGGCCGAAACACTGAAGCTTTCTTT. Its translation: CASSKGRNTEAFF.